These T cell receptor beta chains were read from a single sample in a study of cytomegalovirus exposure and HLA in healthy donors. Some clones are missing from TCRdb's copy, which holds only in-frame ones; the method was immunoSEQ multiplex PCR. The data hold about 200,000 clones, with roughly 12% observed a single time. The sample comprised PBMCs. Receptor source: a middle-aged man in good health and CMV-seropositive. Each CDR3 is given with its conserved first and last residue. D genes are given only for firm matches. The size field is filled for only some rows; it gives once, few, many or a size class.

d_call: NA
v_call: TRBV5-6
j_call: TRBJ2-2
clone_size: few
cdr3_aa: CASSLTARTGELFF
cdr3_nt: TGTGCCAGCAGCCTGACAGCCCGTACCGGGGAGCTGTTTTTT

d_call: NA
v_call: TRBV5-4
j_call: TRBJ2-1
clone_size: few
cdr3_aa: CASSPIGGSSYNEQFF
cdr3_nt: TGTGCCAGCAGCCCAATCGGGGGTAGCTCCTACAATGAGCAGTTCTTC

d_call: NA
v_call: TRBV13
j_call: TRBJ2-5
clone_size: few
cdr3_aa: CASSLTRTLQETQYF
cdr3_nt: TGTGCCAGCAGCTTAACAAGGACACTCCAAGAGACCCAGTACTTC

d_call: TRBD1
v_call: TRBV5-1
j_call: TRBJ1-2
clone_size: NA
cdr3_aa: CASSPGQGTNYGYTF
cdr3_nt: TGCGCCAGCAGCCCGGGACAGGGAACTAACTATGGCTACACCTTC

d_call: NA
v_call: TRBV10-3
j_call: TRBJ1-6
clone_size: few
cdr3_aa: CAIRDVRGTDNSPLHF
cdr3_nt: TGTGCCATCAGGGACGTTAGGGGAACAGATAATTCACCCCTCCACTTT

d_call: TRBD1
v_call: TRBV10-3
j_call: TRBJ1-5
clone_size: NA
cdr3_aa: CASSKDRAYSNQPQHF
cdr3_nt: TGTGCCTCCTCAAAGGACAGGGCCTATAGCAATCAGCCCCAGCATTTT

d_call: NA
v_call: TRBV7-2
j_call: TRBJ1-2
clone_size: NA
cdr3_aa: CASTVGGTSGGYTF
cdr3_nt: TGTGCCAGCACCGTCGGGGGGACATCTGGGGGCTACACCTTC

d_call: TRBD1
v_call: TRBV27
j_call: TRBJ1-1
clone_size: few
cdr3_aa: CASSPGQGDTEAFF
cdr3_nt: TGTGCCAGCAGTCCGGGGCAGGGGGACACTGAAGCTTTCTTT

d_call: TRBD2
v_call: TRBV4-2
j_call: TRBJ2-5
clone_size: few
cdr3_aa: CASSQGIAGETQYF
cdr3_nt: TGTGCCAGCAGCCAAGGTATAGCGGGGGAGACCCAGTACTTC

d_call: TRBD1
v_call: TRBV7-9
j_call: TRBJ1-1
clone_size: NA
cdr3_aa: CASSPSGQANTEAFF
cdr3_nt: TGTGCCAGCAGCCCGTCGGGACAGGCGAACACTGAAGCTTTCTTT

d_call: NA
v_call: TRBV5-1
j_call: TRBJ2-2
clone_size: NA
cdr3_aa: CASSLESRTTGELFF
cdr3_nt: TGCGCCAGCAGCTTGGAGTCCAGAACAACCGGGGAGCTGTTTTTT

d_call: TRBD1
v_call: TRBV5-1
j_call: TRBJ2-2
clone_size: few
cdr3_aa: CASSSLLLDRGTGELFF
cdr3_nt: TGCGCCAGCAGCTCTCTTCTCTTGGACAGGGGCACCGGGGAGCTGTTTTTT

d_call: NA
v_call: TRBV21-1
j_call: TRBJ2-1
clone_size: NA
cdr3_aa: CASTRGTSGGCGEQFF
cdr3_nt: TGTGCCAGCACCAGAGGGACTAGCGGGGGTTGTGGTGAGCAGTTCTTC